These T cell receptor beta chains were read from a single sample in a study of cytotoxic CD8 clonotypes in ibrutinib-treated CLL. Assay used: immunoSEQ multiplex PCR; TCRdb lists only in-frame clones, some missing. Found here are about 63,000 clones, roughly 71% of them singletons; the top ten hold about 40%. This specimen was PBMCs, taken after 12 months of ibrutinib treatment. Every receptor here comes from a human donor with chronic lymphocytic leukemia. The CDR3 runs from the conserved cysteine through the conserved F or W. A D gene is named only where the DNA matches it firmly. Only some rows state a clone size, as once, few, many or a class for expanded clones.

d_gene,abundance,j_gene,v_gene,CDR3nt,CDR3aa
.,.,TRBJ1-5,TRBV30,TGTGCCTGGAGTGTACTTGAAAGGGAAGGACAGCCCCAGCATTTT,CAWSVLEREGQPQHF
TRBD1,.,TRBJ2-7,TRBV6-1,TGTGCCAGCGCACAGGGGGTGACCTACGAGCAGTACTTC,CASAQGVTYEQYF
.,.,TRBJ2-4,TRBV20-1,TGCAGTGCTAGGGGGGACAACATTCAGTACTTC,CSARGDNIQYF
.,.,TRBJ2-7,TRBV6-4,TGTGCCAGCAGTGACCGGTCTCCTCTCCCCTACGAGCAGTACTTC,CASSDRSPLPYEQYF
TRBD2,.,TRBJ2-3,TRBV29-1,TGCAGCGCCGACGGGACTAGTACGGGCACAGATACGCAGTATTTT,CSADGTSTGTDTQYF
.,.,TRBJ2-1,TRBV10-3,TGTGCCATCAGCCCAGTAGGCGATGAGCAGTTCTTC,CAISPVGDEQFF
.,.,TRBJ2-5,TRBV9,TGTGCCAGCAGCGTAGGATTGTTGGGGGCGGGGCAAGAGACCCAGTACTTC,CASSVGLLGAGQETQYF
.,few,TRBJ1-5,TRBV28,TGTGCCAGCAGTCCCCCAGACAGGCCGGGCCAGCCCCAGCATTTT,CASSPPDRPGQPQHF
.,.,TRBJ1-2,TRBV29-1,TGCAGCGCCATGGGCGGATATGGCTACACCTTC,CSAMGGYGYTF
.,once,TRBJ1-2,TRBV5-4,TGTGCCAGCAGCTTGGCCGCGGGTCTGGGCTACACCTTC,CASSLAAGLGYTF
TRBD1,.,TRBJ1-2,TRBV29-1,TGCAGCGCCAACCTAGGACAGGAGGATGGCTACACCTTC,CSANLGQEDGYTF
TRBD1,few,TRBJ1-2,TRBV7-8,TGTGCCAGCAGCTTAGGGACAGGGGGCTTTGGCTACACCTTC,CASSLGTGGFGYTF
TRBD1,few,TRBJ2-6,TRBV28,TGTGCCAGCAGGACAGGGGGTTCTGGGGCCAACGTCCTGACTTTC,CASRTGGSGANVLTF
.,.,TRBJ1-2,TRBV5-6,TGTGCCAGCAGCTTGGCTTCACGGAGCTATGGCTACACCTTC,CASSLASRSYGYTF
TRBD1,once,TRBJ1-1,TRBV15,TGTGCCACCAGCAGACAGGGGGCGTCGGAAGCTTTCTTT,CATSRQGASEAFF
.,once,TRBJ2-2,TRBV28,TGTGCCAGCCACCCATCCACCTACACCGGGGAGCTGTTTTTT,CASHPSTYTGELFF
TRBD1,once,TRBJ2-5,TRBV5-1,TGCGCCAGCAGCTCACAGGGGATAGAGACCCAGTACTTC,CASSSQGIETQYF
.,once,TRBJ1-2,TRBV6-6,TGTGCCAGCAGTCCCAACAGGGCTGGCTACACCTTC,CASSPNRAGYTF
.,.,TRBJ2-7,TRBV23-1,TGCGCCAGTCTAAGCCGTCGGAGGGGCGAGCAGTACTTC,CASLSRRRGEQYF
.,.,TRBJ1-4,TRBV5-4,TGTGCCAGCAGCCCCGGTGGGGTGGGGGCAACTAATGAAAAACTGTTTTTT,CASSPGGVGATNEKLFF
TRBD2,.,TRBJ2-3,TRBV19,TGTGCCAGTAGTACCCGTCATAGCGGGGATACGCAGTATTTT,CASSTRHSGDTQYF
TRBD1,once,TRBJ2-1,TRBV11-2,TGTGCCAGCAGCTCGCGACAGGGGGAGACCTACAATGAGCAGTTCTTC,CASSSRQGETYNEQFF
.,.,TRBJ1-1,TRBV30,TGTGCCTGCCTCACGGCCCTAGGGGCCACTGAAGCTTTCTTT,CACLTALGATEAFF
TRBD1,.,TRBJ1-2,TRBV29-1,TGCAGCGGAAGACAGGGTGACTATGGCTACACCTTC,CSGRQGDYGYTF
TRBD1,.,TRBJ2-3,TRBV29-1,TGCAGCGTTGAAGGAGGGACAGGGGGCGTCGCAGATACGCAGTATTTT,CSVEGGTGGVADTQYF
TRBD2,.,TRBJ2-3,TRBV10-2,TGCGCCAGCCACAAGATGGGCGGGGGGGTCACAGATACGCAGTATTTT,CASHKMGGGVTDTQYF
.,few,TRBJ2-1,TRBV18,TGTGCCAGCTCACCATGGGACTACAATGAGCAGTTCTTC,CASSPWDYNEQFF
TRBD1,.,TRBJ1-1,TRBV28,TGTGCCAGCAGTGTAACGGACAGGGGAGCTTTCTTT,CASSVTDRGAFF
TRBD2,.,TRBJ2-5,TRBV7-9,TGTGCCAGCAGCAAGACTAGCGCGGCTCGGGAGACCCAGTACTTC,CASSKTSAARETQYF
.,.,TRBJ2-3,TRBV28,TGTGCCAGCAGTTTACTCAGGGACCTATTGGCAGATACGCAGTATTTT,CASSLLRDLLADTQYF
TRBD1,.,TRBJ2-1,TRBV9,TGTGCCAGCAGCCCACGGACAGGGCGAAGCTCCTACAATGAGCAGTTCTTC,CASSPRTGRSSYNEQFF
TRBD1,.,TRBJ2-3,TRBV18,TGTGCCAGCTCACCCGGACAGGCAGATACGCAGTATTTT,CASSPGQADTQYF
TRBD1,.,TRBJ1-1,TRBV7-9,TGTGCCATCACCCCAGGGGGTGGGAACACTGAAGCTTTCTTT,CAITPGGGNTEAFF
.,few,TRBJ1-5,TRBV21-1,TGTGCCAGCAGCAGGAGACAGGGCTGTTTTCAGCCCCAGCATTTT,CASSRRQGCFQPQHF
TRBD1,.,TRBJ2-1,TRBV18,TGTGCCAGCTCTGAAGGACAGGGGGCCTACAATGAGCAGTTCTTC,CASSEGQGAYNEQFF
.,.,TRBJ2-6,TRBV5-4,TGTGCCAGCAGCTCGATCTCTGGGGCCAACGTCCTGACTTTC,CASSSISGANVLTF
TRBD1,.,TRBJ2-3,TRBV6-5,TGTGCCAGCAGTTACGGGGACAGCAACACAGATACGCAGTATTTT,CASSYGDSNTDTQYF